Listed below are T cell receptor beta chains from one sample, sequenced in a study of blood T cell repertoires in COVID-19. The repertoire was sequenced with immunoSEQ multiplex PCR; TCRdb's copy has only in-frame clones and lacks some. The profile covers around 170,000 clones, with around 80% appearing a single time and around 12% taken by the ten largest. The sequenced sample was PBMCs or T cells enriched from blood (not recorded which). These receptors originate from a middle-aged man who had recovered from COVID-19. The CDR3 runs from the conserved cysteine through the conserved F or W. D genes are given only for firm matches. Clone size, where shown, is once, few, many, or a class for clones that have expanded.

clone size: NA; D gene: NA; V gene: TRBV21-1; J gene: TRBJ2-7; CDR3 protein: CASSRPKDRGCEQYF; CDR3 DNA: TGTGCCAGCAGCCGGCCAAAGGACAGGGGATGCGAGCAGTACTTC
clone size: NA; D gene: TRBD1; V gene: TRBV18; J gene: TRBJ2-5; CDR3 protein: CASSPGTGDTQYF; CDR3 DNA: TGTGCCAGCTCACCGGGAACAGGGGATACCCAGTACTTC
clone size: NA; D gene: NA; V gene: TRBV5-1; J gene: TRBJ1-1; CDR3 protein: CASSPGGLNTEAFF; CDR3 DNA: TGCGCCAGCAGCCCCGGCGGGCTGAACACTGAAGCTTTCTTT
clone size: NA; D gene: NA; V gene: TRBV5-1; J gene: TRBJ1-1; CDR3 protein: CASTTSGNTEAFF; CDR3 DNA: TGCGCCAGCACCACCTCCGGGAACACTGAAGCTTTCTTT
clone size: few; D gene: NA; V gene: TRBV2; J gene: TRBJ1-5; CDR3 protein: CASSDRVSNQPQHF; CDR3 DNA: TGTGCCAGCAGTGATCGGGTTAGCAATCAGCCCCAGCATTTT
clone size: NA; D gene: TRBD2; V gene: TRBV9; J gene: TRBJ2-1; CDR3 protein: CASKLAGGPAYNEQFF; CDR3 DNA: TGTGCCAGCAAACTAGCGGGGGGCCCAGCTTACAATGAGCAGTTCTTC
clone size: NA; D gene: NA; V gene: TRBV7-3; J gene: TRBJ1-3; CDR3 protein: CASSLGGGNTIYF; CDR3 DNA: TGTGCCAGCAGCCTAGGCGGGGGAAACACCATATATTTT
clone size: NA; D gene: NA; V gene: TRBV5-1; J gene: TRBJ1-1; CDR3 protein: CASSLAEGRGEAFF; CDR3 DNA: TGCGCCAGCAGCTTGGCCGAAGGGCGGGGCGAAGCTTTCTTT
clone size: NA; D gene: TRBD2; V gene: TRBV5-3; J gene: TRBJ2-3; CDR3 protein: CARSLPGEPSGGPFSTDTQYF; CDR3 DNA: TGTGCCAGAAGCTTGCCCGGGGAACCTAGCGGGGGACCCTTTAGCACAGATACGCAGTATTTT
clone size: NA; D gene: NA; V gene: TRBV12-3/TRBV12-4; J gene: TRBJ1-2; CDR3 protein: CASSARLRNGYTF; CDR3 DNA: TGTGCCAGCAGTGCTAGATTAAGGAATGGCTACACCTTC
clone size: NA; D gene: TRBD1; V gene: TRBV28; J gene: TRBJ1-3; CDR3 protein: CASSPGTGIVWGSGNTIYF; CDR3 DNA: TGTGCCAGCAGCCCCGGGACAGGGATCGTTTGGGGCTCTGGAAACACCATATATTTT
clone size: NA; D gene: NA; V gene: TRBV29-1; J gene: TRBJ1-2; CDR3 protein: CSVEDQGGYGYTF; CDR3 DNA: TGCAGCGTTGAAGATCAAGGGGGATATGGCTACACCTTC
clone size: NA; D gene: TRBD2; V gene: TRBV4-2; J gene: TRBJ2-2; CDR3 protein: CASSQDLLAANTGELFF; CDR3 DNA: TGTGCCAGCAGCCAAGACCTACTAGCGGCGAACACCGGGGAGCTGTTTTTT
clone size: NA; D gene: NA; V gene: TRBV11-2; J gene: TRBJ2-7; CDR3 protein: CASSLEQPYEQYF; CDR3 DNA: TGTGCCAGCAGCTTAGAACAGCCATACGAGCAGTACTTC
clone size: NA; D gene: NA; V gene: TRBV29-1; J gene: TRBJ1-1; CDR3 protein: CSVVAQGNTEAFF; CDR3 DNA: TGCAGCGTTGTGGCACAGGGGAACACTGAAGCTTTCTTT
clone size: NA; D gene: TRBD2; V gene: TRBV7-3; J gene: TRBJ2-7; CDR3 protein: CASSLGLAGDYEQYF; CDR3 DNA: TGTGCCAGCAGCTTAGGACTAGCGGGGGACTACGAGCAGTACTTC
clone size: NA; D gene: NA; V gene: TRBV2; J gene: TRBJ1-2; CDR3 protein: CASGKDSYGYTF; CDR3 DNA: TGTGCCAGCGGGAAGGACAGCTATGGCTACACCTTC
clone size: NA; D gene: NA; V gene: TRBV10-2; J gene: TRBJ1-5; CDR3 protein: CASSESGSNQPQHF; CDR3 DNA: TGCGCCAGCAGTGAGTCGGGCAGCAATCAGCCCCAGCATTTT
clone size: few; D gene: NA; V gene: TRBV2; J gene: TRBJ1-6; CDR3 protein: CASSGEIGQPLRSPLHF; CDR3 DNA: TGTGCCAGCAGTGGTGAAATAGGACAGCCTCTTAGATCACCCCTCCACTTT
clone size: NA; D gene: NA; V gene: TRBV3-1/TRBV3-2; J gene: TRBJ1-2; CDR3 protein: CASSLGGRDGYTF; CDR3 DNA: TGTGCCAGCAGTCTAGGGGGTAGGGATGGCTACACCTTC
clone size: few; D gene: NA; V gene: TRBV4-1; J gene: TRBJ2-3; CDR3 protein: CASSLRFSTDTQYF; CDR3 DNA: TGCGCCAGCAGCCTTAGATTTAGCACAGATACGCAGTATTTT
clone size: NA; D gene: NA; V gene: TRBV21-1; J gene: TRBJ1-4; CDR3 protein: CASSIQGVNEKLFF; CDR3 DNA: TGTGCCAGCAGCATCCAGGGGGTTAATGAAAAACTGTTTTTT
clone size: NA; D gene: NA; V gene: TRBV10-3; J gene: TRBJ2-3; CDR3 protein: CAVALSDTQYF; CDR3 DNA: TGTGCCGTCGCGCTCTCAGATACGCAGTATTTT
clone size: few; D gene: NA; V gene: TRBV7-3; J gene: TRBJ1-2; CDR3 protein: CASSFDSSYGYTF; CDR3 DNA: TGTGCCAGCAGCTTCGACAGTAGCTATGGCTACACCTTC
clone size: NA; D gene: NA; V gene: TRBV30; J gene: TRBJ1-6; CDR3 protein: CAWSVYAYSPLHF; CDR3 DNA: TGTGCCTGGAGTGTATATGCGTATTCACCCCTCCACTTT
clone size: NA; D gene: NA; V gene: TRBV5-4; J gene: TRBJ2-5; CDR3 protein: CASSAREEAQYF; CDR3 DNA: TGTGCCAGCAGCGCCAGGGAGGAGGCCCAGTACTTC
clone size: once; D gene: NA; V gene: TRBV7-9; J gene: TRBJ2-5; CDR3 protein: CASSLVQQETQYF; CDR3 DNA: TGTGCCAGCAGCTTAGTACAGCAAGAGACCCAGTACTTC
clone size: NA; D gene: TRBD2; V gene: TRBV19; J gene: TRBJ2-3; CDR3 protein: CASSAPGLAGQTDTQYF; CDR3 DNA: TGTGCCAGTAGTGCTCCGGGACTAGCGGGGCAGACAGATACGCAGTATTTT
clone size: NA; D gene: NA; V gene: TRBV7-2; J gene: TRBJ2-6; CDR3 protein: CASSRTTGANVLTF; CDR3 DNA: TGTGCCAGCAGCCGGACTACTGGGGCCAACGTCCTGACTTTC
clone size: few; D gene: NA; V gene: TRBV2; J gene: TRBJ1-6; CDR3 protein: CAAQTDSPPLHF; CDR3 DNA: TGTGCCGCCCAGACAGATTCCCCACCCCTCCACTTT
clone size: NA; D gene: NA; V gene: TRBV14; J gene: TRBJ2-7; CDR3 protein: CASRAGSSYEQYF; CDR3 DNA: TGTGCCAGCAGGGCAGGCAGCTCCTACGAGCAGTACTTC
clone size: many; D gene: NA; V gene: TRBV12-3/TRBV12-4; J gene: TRBJ2-4; CDR3 protein: CASSLDTNVHF; CDR3 DNA: TGTGCCAGCAGCCTTGACACCAATGTGCACTTC
clone size: NA; D gene: NA; V gene: TRBV5-5; J gene: TRBJ1-1; CDR3 protein: CASSSRQGEAFF; CDR3 DNA: TGTGCCAGCAGCTCCCGTCAGGGGGAAGCTTTCTTT
clone size: NA; D gene: TRBD1; V gene: TRBV10-3; J gene: TRBJ2-3; CDR3 protein: CATGTGPSTDTQYF; CDR3 DNA: TGTGCCACCGGGACAGGACCTAGCACAGATACGCAGTATTTT
clone size: NA; D gene: NA; V gene: TRBV12-5; J gene: TRBJ1-1; CDR3 protein: CASGPGNTEAFF; CDR3 DNA: TGTGCTAGTGGTCCAGGTAACACTGAAGCTTTCTTT
clone size: once; D gene: TRBD2; V gene: TRBV5-5; J gene: TRBJ2-7; CDR3 protein: CASSLSLAGALSYEQYF; CDR3 DNA: TGTGCCAGCAGCTTGAGTCTAGCGGGGGCCCTCTCCTACGAGCAGTACTTC
clone size: few; D gene: NA; V gene: TRBV5-1; J gene: TRBJ1-1; CDR3 protein: CASSRGWVENTEAFF; CDR3 DNA: TGCGCCAGCAGCCGCGGGTGGGTGGAGAACACTGAAGCTTTCTTT
clone size: NA; D gene: NA; V gene: TRBV7-9; J gene: TRBJ2-3; CDR3 protein: CASSATGVRGASTDTQYF; CDR3 DNA: TGTGCCAGCAGCGCTACAGGGGTAAGGGGGGCGAGCACAGATACGCAGTATTTT
clone size: NA; D gene: TRBD1; V gene: TRBV5-1; J gene: TRBJ1-5; CDR3 protein: CASSLEGQRNQPQHF; CDR3 DNA: TGCGCCAGCAGCTTGGAGGGACAGCGGAATCAGCCCCAGCATTTT
clone size: NA; D gene: TRBD1; V gene: TRBV6-1; J gene: TRBJ2-5; CDR3 protein: CASSEASGQGAETQYF; CDR3 DNA: TGTGCCAGCAGTGAAGCCTCGGGACAGGGGGCAGAGACCCAGTACTTC
clone size: NA; D gene: NA; V gene: TRBV19; J gene: TRBJ2-7; CDR3 protein: CASSIGQGIGEQYF; CDR3 DNA: TGTGCCAGTAGTATCGGCCAGGGGATTGGCGAGCAGTACTTC
clone size: NA; D gene: NA; V gene: TRBV9; J gene: TRBJ2-7; CDR3 protein: CASSATRESGEQYF; CDR3 DNA: TGTGCCAGCAGCGCCACCCGGGAGTCAGGCGAGCAGTACTTC
clone size: NA; D gene: TRBD1; V gene: TRBV7-9; J gene: TRBJ2-3; CDR3 protein: CASSTPWTGEVGDTQYF; CDR3 DNA: TGTGCCAGCAGCACCCCATGGACAGGGGAGGTTGGGGATACGCAGTATTTT
clone size: NA; D gene: TRBD2; V gene: TRBV4-2; J gene: TRBJ2-1; CDR3 protein: CASSQVTSAPWNEQFF; CDR3 DNA: TGTGCCAGCAGCCAAGTTACTAGCGCCCCTTGGAATGAGCAGTTCTTC
clone size: NA; D gene: NA; V gene: TRBV18; J gene: TRBJ2-1; CDR3 protein: CASSPFDISKQGEQFF; CDR3 DNA: TGTGCCAGCTCACCGTTCGATATCTCCAAACAGGGTGAGCAGTTCTTC
clone size: NA; D gene: NA; V gene: TRBV5-4; J gene: TRBJ2-7; CDR3 protein: CASSLGQGSSYEQYF; CDR3 DNA: TGTGCCAGCAGCTTGGGGCAGGGTTCATCCTACGAGCAGTACTTC
clone size: NA; D gene: NA; V gene: TRBV11-2; J gene: TRBJ2-2; CDR3 protein: CASSLIGQPYQNTGELFF; CDR3 DNA: TGTGCCAGCAGCTTAATTGGGCAGCCATACCAGAACACCGGGGAGCTGTTTTTT